The 19 T cell receptor beta chains below all came from one sample that was sequenced in a study of blood T cell repertoires in COVID-19. Using immunoSEQ multiplex PCR, the repertoire was profiled, and TCRdb retains in-frame clones only, with some absent. This table holds about 210,000 clones, about 88% found once. The source material was peripheral blood. The receptors stem from a man between 65 and 85 years old with acute or convalescent COVID-19.

The chain uses TRBV3-1 (or the pseudogene TRBV3-2) and TRBJ2-5; TRBD2 might be the D (5 bases). This CDR3 region has 15 residues. V was trimmed by 0 bases and J by 7 bases, leaving 15 bases between them. Germline V gives CDR1 LGHDT, CDR2 YNNKEL (reference sequence). CDR3 nucleotides: TGTGCCAGCAGCCAAGATGGGAGAGAAAGGTGGACCCAGTACTTC. Protein: CASSQDGRERWTQYF.

This chain connects TRBV12-5 to TRBJ2-3, with 8 bases identical to TRBD1. Germline V CDR1 and CDR2: LGHNT, FRNRAP. The CDR3 covers 15 residues. The junction had 4 bases not matched to a gene; V was cut back by 5 bases and J by 0 bases. The CDR3 nucleotides are TGTGCTAGTGGTCCGGGACAGGCCAGCACAGATACGCAGTATTTT. Residues: CASGPGQASTDTQYF.

J is TRBJ1-1 and V is TRBV30; TRBD1 agrees at 7 bases. This CDR3 is built from 13 residues. Germline trimming cut 1 base from V and 5 bases from J; bases unmatched to any gene: 4. The germline V gene encodes CDR1 GTSNPN and CDR2 SVGIG (reference sequence). CDR3 region: CAWSGGGWTEAFF. Here the CDR3 DNA reads TGTGCCTGGAGTGGAGGGGGCTGGACTGAAGCTTTCTTT.

The chain links TRBV5-1 to TRBJ2-6; D might be TRBD1 (6 bases). The CDR3 spans 18 residues. Between the trimmed V and J ends, which lost 0 bases and 0 bases, there was a span of 13 bases. Germline V lookup: CDR1 SGHRS, CDR2 YFSETQ. CDR3 residues: CASSLGQVLFSGANVLTF. In nucleotides, the CDR3 is TGCGCCAGCAGCTTGGGACAGGTCCTATTCTCTGGGGCCAACGTCCTGACTTTC.

This clone occurred many times. The genes are TRBV5-4 and TRBJ2-2, with 7 bases aligning to TRBD1. This CDR3 has 16 amino acids. From germline, CDR1 is SGHNT and CDR2 YYREEE (reference sequence). V was clipped by 3 bases and J by 3 bases; unmatched bases: 8. CDR3 in amino acids: CASSSNRGADTGELFF. CDR3 coding DNA: TGTGCCAGCAGCTCGAACAGGGGAGCAGACACCGGGGAGCTGTTTTTT.

V is TRBV15 and J is TRBJ2-5, with 7 bases aligning to TRBD2. This CDR3 is 17 amino acids long. With V trimmed by 1 base and J by 7 bases, 15 bases remained unmatched. Germline CDR1 reads LNHNV; CDR2 reads YYDKDF (reference sequence). CDR3 protein: CATSRGFPGPLAATQYF. The CDR3 nucleotides read TGTGCCACCAGCAGAGGCTTCCCAGGACCCCTAGCGGCGACCCAGTACTTC.

This chain links TRBV6-6 with TRBJ2-3; tentative D call: TRBD2 (6 bases). Germline CDR1 reads MNHNY; CDR2 reads SVGAGI (reference sequence). This CDR3 comprises 19 residues. Trimming took 6 bases from V and 0 from J, leaving 25 bases between them. This CDR3 reads CASSSGPWEVGYSTDTQYF. As DNA, the CDR3 is TGTGCCAGCAGCTCCGGGCCGTGGGAGGTAGGGTACAGCACAGATACGCAGTATTTT.

This clone appeared once. The chain has TRBV4-2 and TRBJ1-2, with D hard to call. The V end was cut by 0 bases, the J end by 8 bases, with 16 bases between. CDR1 and CDR2 from the germline V gene are LGHNA and YNFKEQ. The CDR3 is made up of 15 amino acids. The CDR3 loop reads CASSQEVSLFWGYTF. CDR3 coding DNA: TGTGCCAGCAGCCAAGAGGTCTCACTTTTTTGGGGCTACACCTTC.

The chain links TRBV19 to TRBJ1-2; 10 nucleotides agree with TRBD1. Trimming at V came to 5 bases and at J to 5 bases, leaving 8 bases not matched to a gene. Germline loops: CDR1 LNHDA, CDR2 SQIVND (reference sequence). This CDR3 contains 15 residues. The CDR3 DNA is TGTGCCAGTAGTCTTCGACAGGGGGCGGGTTATGGCTACACCTTC. It encodes CASSLRQGAGYGYTF. Drawing the rest from reference TRBV19 and TRBJ1-2, the complete variable domain is DGGITQSPKYLFRKEGQNVTLSCEQNLNHDAMYWYRQDPGQGLRLIYYSQIVNDFQKGDIAEGYSVSREKKESFPLTVTSAQKNPTAFYLCASSLRQGAGYGYTFGSGTRLTVV.

The chain combines TRBV12-3 or TRBV12-4 with TRBJ1-5, with unresolved D. Trimming removed 3 bases from V and 3 bases from J, with 6 bases in between. This CDR3 comprises 13 residues. The CDR3 region has the DNA TGTGCCAGCAGTTTTGGGCCCAATCAGCCCCAGCATTTT. This codes for CASSFGPNQPQHF.

In its sample, this clone was seen a few times. This sequence joins TRBV4-1 and TRBJ2-7; tentative D call: TRBD2 (6 bases). V was clipped by 1 base and J by 2 bases, with 9 bases between them. Germline V gene sequence: CDR1 MGHRA, CDR2 YSYEKL. This CDR3 is 14 amino acids long. CDR3 in amino acids: CASSQVRETYEQYF. In DNA, the CDR3 is TGCGCCAGCAGCCAAGTCCGGGAGACCTACGAGCAGTACTTC.

The genes are TRBV28 and TRBJ1-2; D unclear. This CDR3 is built from 11 residues. Germline assignment: CDR1 MDHEN and CDR2 SYDVKM. V was cut by 4 bases and J by 7 bases, with 7 bases left in between. The CDR3 DNA follows: TGTGCCAGCAGTTCTCTTCGTGGCTACACCTTC. Translation: CASSSLRGYTF.

This clone was detected a few times. The J gene is TRBJ2-3, the V gene TRBV9; D is uncertain. V was shortened by 3 bases and J by 1 base, with 3 bases between the two germline ends. Germline loops: CDR1 SGDLS, CDR2 YYNGEE. The CDR3 has 12 residues. CDR3 in DNA: TGTGCCAGCAGCGCCGGCACAGATACGCAGTATTTT. As protein: CASSAGTDTQYF.

The chain recombines TRBV7-9 with TRBJ1-1; D may be TRBD1 (6 bases). There are 15 residues in the CDR3. Trimming left V 5 bases short and J 5 bases short, with 18 bases between. CDR1 is SEHNR and CDR2 is FQNEAQ in the germline V gene (reference sequence). CDR3 loop: CASSLGAGDFTEAFF. The CDR3 DNA follows: TGTGCCAGCAGCCTGGGGGCAGGGGATTTTACTGAAGCTTTCTTT.

The chain has TRBV2 and TRBJ2-1; the match to TRBD2 covers 12 bases. Looked up from germline, CDR1 is SNHLY and CDR2 is FYNNEI. With V trimmed by 5 bases and J by 3 bases, 2 bases remained unmatched. The CDR3 has 15 amino acids. The CDR3 is CASSPTSGSYNEQFF. CDR3 coding DNA: TGTGCCAGCAGTCCGACTAGCGGGAGCTACAATGAGCAGTTCTTC.

This chain links TRBV25-1 with TRBJ2-3; 10 nucleotides align to TRBD1. The V gene's germline CDR1 is MGHDK and CDR2 SYGVNS. The length of the CDR3 is 17 residues. Germline trimming cut 5 bases from V and 6 bases from J; bases unmatched to any gene: 14. Here the CDR3 DNA reads TGTGCCAGCAGTCCTAGACCCGGGACAGGGGTGGCGGATACGCAGTATTTT. As protein: CASSPRPGTGVADTQYF.

V and J are TRBV7-9 and TRBJ2-1; 8 bases agree with TRBD2. CDR1 and CDR2 (germline): SEHNR, FQNEAQ (reference sequence). The CDR3 extends over 14 amino acids. V lost 6 bases, J lost 8 bases, and 9 bases stayed unmatched. The CDR3 nucleotides are TGTGCCAGCAGTTTAAGCGGGAGAATCGATGAGCAGTTCTTC. Encoded protein: CASSLSGRIDEQFF.

The chain joins TRBV5-1 to TRBJ2-7, with 8 bases lining up with TRBD2. Germline lookup yields CDR1 SGHRS and CDR2 YFSETQ. The J segment lost 0 bases and the V segment lost 3 bases, leaving 8 bases of the junction unmatched. This CDR3 comprises 16 residues. CDR3 residues: CASSSFLAGVSYEQYF. CDR3 in DNA: TGCGCCAGCAGCTCGTTCCTAGCGGGTGTCTCCTACGAGCAGTACTTC.

This rearrangement joins TRBV28 to TRBJ2-7; 8 bases match TRBD1. V was pared by 3 bases and J by 2 bases, with 3 bases of the junction left unmatched. Germline V gene data show CDR1 as MDHEN and CDR2 as SYDVKM. CDR3 length: 14 amino acids. The CDR3 sequence: CASSFRQGTYEQYF. CDR3 nucleotide sequence: TGTGCCAGCAGTTTTAGACAGGGGACCTACGAGCAGTACTTC.